This entry features one T cell receptor (beta chain) sequence. This sample is drawn from a study of lymphopenia after photon versus proton radiotherapy. The CDR3 consists of 16 residues. CDR1 KGHSH and CDR2 LQKENI come from the germline V gene. V was clipped by 2 bases and J by 4 bases, with 14 bases between them. Profiling relied on immunoSEQ multiplex PCR, and the TCRdb table lists in-frame clones only, not all of them. Found here are roughly 17,000 clones, 84% of them singletons; the top ten hold 20% to 25%. This chain links TRBV18 with TRBJ2-2; D might be TRBD1 (5 bases). The source was peripheral blood, collected from a patient treated with proton-based radiotherapy. This TCR came from a man between 65 and 85 years old with pancreatic cancer. CDR3 protein: CASSPNPGSLTGELFF. In DNA, the CDR3 is TGTGCCAGCTCACCAAACCCAGGGTCGCTCACCGGGGAGCTGTTTTTT.